The 27 T cell receptor beta chains in this list originate from one sample, sequenced in a study of T cell responses to AZD1222 COVID-19 vaccine. Using immunoSEQ multiplex PCR, the repertoire was profiled, and TCRdb retains in-frame clones only, with some absent. The profile covers 100,000 or so clones, with around 80% appearing a single time and 5% taken by the ten largest. Sample: peripheral blood, taken on day 0 of AZD1222 vaccination. All receptors derive from an adult in good health.

The chain has TRBV27 and TRBJ1-6, with D possibly matching TRBD1 (5 bases). V lost 7 bases and J lost 9, with 19 bases in between. Per the germline V gene, CDR1 is MNHEY and CDR2 is SMNVEV (reference sequence). This CDR3 is 15 amino acids long. DNA of the CDR3: TGTGCCAGCACCCTTGGATGGGGGAGGGGTTCACCCCTCCACTTT. Its translation: CASTLGWGRGSPLHF.

V is TRBV18 and J is TRBJ2-3; tentatively, D is TRBD1 (5 bases). V was pared by 8 bases and J by 1 base, with 10 bases between. This CDR3 is built from 13 residues. From germline, CDR1 is KGHSH and CDR2 LQKENI. CDR3 sequence reads: CASEPTGTDTQYF. The DNA of the CDR3 is TGTGCCAGCGAACCGACAGGCACAGATACGCAGTATTTT.

Comment on this clone: Other nucleotide sequences in the sample specify the same CDR3. The chain combines TRBV2 with TRBJ1-5; D unclear. The germline gives CDR1 SNHLY, CDR2 FYNNEI. Trimming removed 4 bases at V and 5 bases at J, with 6 bases between. There are 12 residues in the CDR3. The CDR3 loop reads CASSGEDQPQHF. Written as DNA, the CDR3 is TGTGCCAGCAGTGGGGAGGATCAGCCCCAGCATTTT. The full variable domain, completed using reference TRBV2 and TRBJ1-5, is EPEVTQTPSHQVTQMGQEVILRCVPISNHLYFYWYRQILGQKVEFLVSFYNNEISEKSEIFDDQFSVERPDGSNFTLKIRSTKLEDSAMYFCASSGEDQPQHFGDGTRLSIL.

The CDR3 sequence is CASSPRDRPGYTF. The CDR3 DNA sequence: TGTGCCAGTAGTCCCCGGGACAGGCCTGGCTACACCTTC. V usage is TRBV19 and J usage is TRBJ1-2; TRBD1 matches 8 bases. The CDR3 sequence is 13 residues long. Germline CDR1 reads LNHDA; CDR2 reads SQIVND (reference sequence). The trim removed 5 bases at V and 7 bases at J, leaving 6 bases unmatched.

V is TRBV2 and J is TRBJ1-5, with 12 bases fitting TRBD1. The V gene end was trimmed by 5 bases and the J gene end by 5 bases; junction bases not matched to a gene: 4. CDR3 length equals 15 residues. CDR1 is SNHLY and CDR2 is FYNNEI in the germline V gene. The CDR3 DNA reads TGTGCCAGCAGTCCGGGACAGGGGGCTTATCAGCCCCAGCATTTT. Its translation: CASSPGQGAYQPQHF.

The chain has TRBV5-1 and TRBJ2-3; 9 bases fit TRBD1. Germline assignment: CDR1 SGHRS and CDR2 YFSETQ. Trimming removed 3 bases from V and 3 bases from J; junction bases left unmatched: 8. This CDR3 has 16 amino acids. CDR3 loop: CASSWGNRGQTDTQYF. The DNA of the CDR3 is TGCGCCAGCAGCTGGGGGAACAGGGGGCAGACAGATACGCAGTATTTT.

This chain uses TRBV10-3 with TRBJ1-6; a weak D match, TRBD1 (6 bases). The CDR3 sequence is 11 residues long. The germline V and J ends were trimmed by 10 bases and 10 bases, with 11 bases remaining between them. CDR1 ENHRY and CDR2 SYGVKD come from the germline V gene. The CDR3 sequence: CATRGESPLHF. Here the CDR3 DNA reads TGTGCCACCAGGGGAGAATCACCCCTCCACTTT.

This clone was seen just once. The CDR3 sequence is CASTPGGGTEAFF. As DNA, the CDR3 is TGCGCCAGCACCCCCGGGGGAGGGACTGAAGCTTTCTTT. V usage is TRBV4-1 and J usage is TRBJ1-1; D possibly corresponds to TRBD1 (5 bases). This CDR3 is 13 amino acids long. Looked up from germline, CDR1 is MGHRA and CDR2 is YSYEKL. Trimming took 7 bases from V and 5 from J, leaving 14 bases between them.

J is TRBJ2-2 and V is TRBV25-1, with unresolved D. The CDR3 runs 16 residues. Trimming left V 0 bases short and J 1 base short, with 9 bases between. Germline lookup yields CDR1 MGHDK and CDR2 SYGVNS. CDR3 loop: CASSEYFAVNTGELFF. CDR3 nucleotides: TGTGCCAGCAGTGAATATTTTGCGGTGAACACCGGGGAGCTGTTTTTT.

The V call is TRBV6-5, the J call TRBJ1-5; no definite D call. The V and J ends lost 7 bases and 5 bases respectively, with 15 bases between them. Germline assignment: CDR1 MNHEY and CDR2 SVGAGI. The CDR3 extends over 14 amino acids. This chain's CDR3 is CASTGFAVDQPQHF. The CDR3 DNA reads as TGTGCCAGCACGGGTTTTGCGGTTGATCAGCCCCAGCATTTT.

In its sample, this clone was seen once. The J gene is TRBJ1-2, the V gene TRBV6-6; tentatively, D is TRBD1 (6 bases). The germline V and J ends were trimmed by 5 bases and 7 bases, with 11 bases remaining between them. This CDR3 contains 12 residues. The germline V gene encodes CDR1 MNHNY and CDR2 SVGAGI (reference sequence). The CDR3 DNA reads as TGTGCCAGCAGTCACAGGGACTTTGGCTACACCTTC. Translating it yields CASSHRDFGYTF.

This clone was detected a few times. The genes are TRBV11-3 and TRBJ2-2, with D perhaps TRBD1 or TRBD2 (5 bases each). The CDR3 loop spans 14 amino acids. V lost 5 bases, J lost 7 bases, and 14 bases lay in between. Germline CDR1 reads SGHNT; CDR2 reads YENEEA. The CDR3 nucleotides are TGTGCCAGCAGCCACGGGACCCCCGACGGGGAGCTGTTTTTT. Translated: CASSHGTPDGELFF.

The chain couples TRBV18 to TRBJ2-7, with TRBD1 matching over 8 bases. After removal of 2 bases from V and 0 bases from J, the junction contained 0 bases not matched to a gene. This CDR3 region has 14 residues. CDR1 is KGHSH and CDR2 is LQKENI in the germline V gene. The CDR3 is CASSPGTGSYEQYF. CDR3 DNA sequence: TGTGCCAGCTCACCAGGGACAGGCTCCTACGAGCAGTACTTC.

A few counts support this clone. The chain employs TRBV5-5 and TRBJ1-1, with D possibly matching TRBD1 (6 bases). Germline CDR1 is SGHKS and CDR2 is YYEKEE (reference sequence). This CDR3 has 13 amino acids. The V end lost 4 bases, the J end lost 10 bases, and 17 bases lay between the germline ends. CDR3 amino acids: CASSDWDPQGAFF. The CDR3 nucleotides read TGTGCCAGCAGCGACTGGGACCCACAGGGAGCTTTCTTT.

Turning to this clone: The same CDR3 also results from other DNA sequences found in this sample. This chain links TRBV12-3 or TRBV12-4 with TRBJ1-2; D is undetermined. The CDR3 is 13 residues long. The V end was cut by 1 base, the J end by 2 bases, with 5 bases between. The CDR3 region has the DNA TGTGCCAGCAGTTTAGGGGAAAACTATGGCTACACCTTC. This translates into CASSLGENYGYTF.

This clone was detected a few times. The V gene is TRBV12-3 or TRBV12-4, the J gene TRBJ1-2; D unresolved. There are 12 residues in the CDR3. The V end was cut by 3 bases, the J end by 8 bases, with 10 bases between. CDR3 in amino acids: CASSFGPGGYTF. CDR3 bases: TGTGCCAGCAGTTTTGGACCGGGAGGCTACACCTTC.

The chain employs TRBV30 and TRBJ2-7, with a tentative D call TRBD1 (6 bases). The CDR3 is 11 residues long. V was clipped by 8 bases and J by 2 bases, with 10 bases between them. CDR1 is GTSNPN and CDR2 is SVGIG in the germline V gene (reference sequence). The CDR3 sequence is CARGGTYEQYF. The CDR3, as DNA: TGTGCCCGAGGGGGTACCTACGAGCAGTACTTC. Filled out from reference TRBV30 and TRBJ2-7, the complete variable domain reads SQTIHQWPATLVQPVGSPLSLECTVEGTSNPNLYWYRQAAGRGLQLLFYSVGIGQISSEVPQNLSASRPQDRQFILSSKKLLLSDSGFYLCARGGTYEQYFGPGTRLTVT.

The chain joins TRBV7-2 to TRBJ2-2; D unclear. The CDR3 runs 14 residues. CDR1 and CDR2 from the germline V gene are SGHTA and FQGNSA. V was clipped by 1 base and J by 1 base, with 4 bases between them. The CDR3 protein is CASSLERNTGELFF. DNA for the CDR3: TGTGCCAGCAGCTTAGAGAGGAACACCGGGGAGCTGTTTTTT.

The chain joins TRBV7-2 to TRBJ1-2; D is ambiguous. The germline V and J ends were trimmed by 0 bases and 3 bases, with 8 bases remaining between them. This CDR3 is 14 amino acids long. In germline, CDR1 is SGHTA, CDR2 FQGNSA. The chain's CDR3 is CASSLAHGDYGYTF. CDR3 in DNA: TGTGCCAGCAGCTTAGCTCACGGGGACTATGGCTACACCTTC.

The rearrangement uses TRBV5-1 and TRBJ1-2; tentatively, D is TRBD1 (5 bases). There are 15 residues in the CDR3. The germline CDR1 and CDR2 sequences are SGHRS and YFSETQ. The V end lost 3 bases, the J end lost 7 bases, and 19 bases lay between the germline ends. The CDR3 nucleotides read TGCGCCAGCAGCTCAGAAACTCCAGGGTTTGGTGGCTACACCTTC. It yields the protein CASSSETPGFGGYTF. The full variable domain, completed using reference TRBV5-1 and TRBJ1-2, is KAGVTQTPRYLIKTRGQQVTLSCSPISGHRSVSWYQQTPGQGLQFLFEYFSETQRNKGNFPGRFSGRQFSNSRSEMNVSTLELGDSALYLCASSSETPGFGGYTFGSGTRLTVV.

The table lists this clone with a count of one. In DNA form, the CDR3 reads TGTGCCAGCAGCTTGGCCGGGACCGCTAACTATGGCTACACCTTC. This codes for CASSLAGTANYGYTF. The genes are TRBV5-6 and TRBJ1-2; D possibly corresponds to TRBD1 (5 bases). Germline assignment: CDR1 SGHDT and CDR2 YYEEEE. The CDR3 covers 15 residues. The V end lost 0 bases, the J end lost 0 bases, and 9 bases lay between the germline ends.

The chain joins TRBV5-1 to TRBJ1-2; 7 bases align to TRBD1. The V gene end was trimmed by 4 bases and the J gene end by 7 bases; junction bases not matched to a gene: 7. Germline CDR1 and CDR2: SGHRS and YFSETQ. The CDR3 is 13 residues long. The CDR3 region is CASSPGQYAGYTF. The DNA of the CDR3 is TGCGCCAGCAGCCCGGGACAGTATGCTGGCTACACCTTC. The complete variable domain, with remaining parts taken from reference TRBV5-1 and TRBJ1-2, reads KAGVTQTPRYLIKTRGQQVTLSCSPISGHRSVSWYQQTPGQGLQFLFEYFSETQRNKGNFPGRFSGRQFSNSRSEMNVSTLELGDSALYLCASSPGQYAGYTFGSGTRLTVV.

J is TRBJ2-7 and V is TRBV6-5, with D unclear. Germline V CDR1 and CDR2: MNHEY, SVGAGI. This CDR3 is built from 12 residues. CDR3 in DNA: TGTGGGGCGGCGGTGGGCCCCTCCGAGCAGTACTTC. Translating it yields CGAAVGPSEQYF.

The gene calls are TRBV1 and TRBJ1-1. TRBV1 is listed as a pseudogene. The CDR3 is 15 residues long. The CDR3 DNA sequence: TGCACCAGCAGCCAAGATAGTCGGCTCGACACTGAAGCTTTCTTT. It codes for CTSSQDSRLDTEAFF.

The chain uses TRBV5-1 and TRBJ1-5, with D hard to call. The CDR3 runs to 13 residues. The ends were cut back, 0 bases at V and 4 bases at J, with 5 bases in the middle. Germline V lookup: CDR1 SGHRS, CDR2 YFSETQ. CDR3 protein: CASSLVPNQPQHF. The CDR3, as DNA: TGCGCCAGCAGCTTGGTTCCGAATCAGCCCCAGCATTTT.

The rearrangement joins TRBV7-9 to TRBJ2-3, with TRBD2 matching 7 bases. The germline V gene encodes CDR1 SEHNR and CDR2 FQNEAQ (reference sequence). The CDR3 is 17 residues long. After removal of 4 bases from V and 0 bases from J, the junction contained 10 bases not matched to a gene. The CDR3 region has the DNA TGTGCCAGCAGCTCTCCCCTTGCGGGGGAGAGCACAGATACGCAGTATTTT. Encoded protein: CASSSPLAGESTDTQYF. The variable domain in full, with the rest retrieved from reference TRBV7-9 and TRBJ2-3, is DTGVSQNPRHKITKRGQNVTFRCDPISEHNRLYWYRQTLGQGPEFLTYFQNEAQLEKSRLLSDRFSAERPKGSFSTLEIQRTEQGDSAMYLCASSSPLAGESTDTQYFGPGTRLTVL.

The genes are TRBV27 and TRBJ1-5; D gene uncertain. This CDR3 has 15 residues. Germline V CDR1 and CDR2: MNHEY, SMNVEV (reference sequence). Trimming pared 6 bases from V and 0 bases from J, leaving 12 bases between. The CDR3 reads CASRLNSYSNQPQHF. Written as DNA, the CDR3 is TGTGCCAGCAGGCTTAACAGTTATAGCAATCAGCCCCAGCATTTT.